This TCR beta chain originates from a study of T cell responses to AZD1222 COVID-19 vaccine. Broader study findings: When two AZD1222 doses had been given, Spike-specific TCR breadth and depth rose. Seropositive at baseline were only 5 to 7 AZD1222 recipients.

As for this clone: Antigen: not known.

Profiled with immunoSEQ multiplex PCR; TCRdb holds only in-frame clones, not every one. The repertoire has about 110,000 clones, 85% to 90% of them found once; the top ten carry about 9.1%. The CDR3 covers 16 residues. Germline-derived CDR1 and CDR2 are SGDLS and YYNGEE. Trimming took 6 bases from V and 2 from J; bases not matched to a gene: 12. This TCR was sampled from an adult in good health. The sequences come from peripheral blood, collected on day 0 of AZD1222 vaccination. V is TRBV9 and J is TRBJ2-5; 8 bases agree with TRBD2. The DNA for the CDR3 is TGTGCCAGCACCAGAGGAGGTAGCGGGGTTCAAGAGACCCAGTACTTC. This translates into CASTRGGSGVQETQYF.